This TCR beta chain originates from a study of blood T cell repertoires in COVID-19. On the study more broadly: Donors in the United States, Italy and Spain gave samples during acute or convalescent COVID-19.

Profiling relied on immunoSEQ multiplex PCR, and the TCRdb table lists in-frame clones only, not all of them. The sample contains around 500,000 clones, roughly 88% of which appear only once. This CDR3 is 15 amino acids long. Germline assignment: CDR1 LGHDT and CDR2 YNNKEL (reference sequence). Trimming at V came to 1 base and at J to 4 bases, leaving 5 bases not matched to a gene. The sequencing sample was made of peripheral blood. The chain combines TRBV3-1 (or the pseudogene TRBV3-2) with TRBJ2-7; 9 nucleotides match TRBD2. The sequence came from a human donor in a cohort sampled during active COVID-19. The CDR3 protein is CASSQVSGRRYEQYF. The CDR3 bases are TGTGCCAGCAGCCAAGTTAGCGGGAGACGATACGAGCAGTACTTC.